Listed below are T cell receptor beta chains from one sample, sequenced in a study of T cells in Graves' hyperthyroidism and ophthalmopathy. TCRdb re-derived calls from the multiplex PCR reads in MiXCR, one entry per CDR3 protein. Found here are roughly 360,000 distinct CDR3 sequences, roughly 14% of them singletons; the top ten hold around 20%. The sample comprised blood. These receptor sequences come from a man aged 25 to 40 with Graves' hyperthyroidism that later progressed to Graves' ophthalmopathy. The CDR3 runs from the conserved cysteine through the conserved F or W.

v_gene: TRBV12-3/TRBV12-4; j_gene: TRBJ1-5; len: 13; CDR3aa: CASSLHSNQPQHF
v_gene: TRBV12-3/TRBV12-4; j_gene: TRBJ2-3; len: 15; CDR3aa: CASLLGQDITDTQYF
v_gene: TRBV7-8; j_gene: TRBJ1-6; len: 14; CDR3aa: CASSLGGQNSPLHF
v_gene: TRBV7-6; j_gene: TRBJ1-1; len: 13; CDR3aa: CASTLWMDTEAFF
v_gene: TRBV5-6; j_gene: TRBJ2-7; len: 14; CDR3aa: CASSFRDRDYEQYF
v_gene: TRBV6-1; j_gene: TRBJ2-5; len: 13; CDR3aa: CACSRTGQETQYF
v_gene: TRBV12-3/TRBV12-4; j_gene: TRBJ2-7; len: 15; CDR3aa: CASSLAFYGFYEQYF
v_gene: TRBV12-3/TRBV12-4; j_gene: TRBJ2-2; len: 13; CDR3aa: CASSSARAGELFF
v_gene: TRBV5-1; j_gene: TRBJ2-7; len: 17; CDR3aa: CASRDLGGGHLSDEQYF
v_gene: TRBV5-5; j_gene: TRBJ2-1; len: 13; CDR3aa: CASSLRPPQEQFF
v_gene: TRBV6-5; j_gene: TRBJ1-2; len: 15; CDR3aa: CASSYGGGGAYGYTF
v_gene: TRBV7-8; j_gene: TRBJ2-1; len: 12; CDR3aa: CASSLVTNEQFF
v_gene: TRBV9; j_gene: TRBJ1-4; len: 14; CDR3aa: CASSAQGVNEKLFF
v_gene: TRBV10-3; j_gene: TRBJ2-7; len: 13; CDR3aa: CAISESTVYEQYF
v_gene: TRBV5-5; j_gene: TRBJ1-1; len: 14; CDR3aa: CASSLEGTNAEAFF
v_gene: TRBV28; j_gene: TRBJ1-5; len: 16; CDR3aa: CASSLDGSARNQPQHF
v_gene: TRBV5-1; j_gene: TRBJ2-7; len: 16; CDR3aa: CASSLETSGGAYEQYF
v_gene: TRBV27; j_gene: TRBJ2-7; len: 16; CDR3aa: CASSLASGGVIYEQYF
v_gene: TRBV3-1; j_gene: TRBJ2-5; len: 13; CDR3aa: CASSQTGEETQYF
v_gene: TRBV12-5; j_gene: TRBJ1-5; len: 14; CDR3aa: CASGLGAGNQPQHF
v_gene: TRBV19; j_gene: TRBJ2-1; len: 15; CDR3aa: CASSIDGQGYNEQFF
v_gene: TRBV12-3/TRBV12-4; j_gene: TRBJ1-1; len: 15; CDR3aa: CASSPNRELNTEAFF
v_gene: TRBV20-1; j_gene: TRBJ1-4; len: 14; CDR3aa: CSARDHRGSEKLFF
v_gene: TRBV27; j_gene: TRBJ2-7; len: 15; CDR3aa: CASSVPGTGFNEQYF
v_gene: TRBV6-1; j_gene: TRBJ1-2; len: 13; CDR3aa: CASSTPQIGGYTF
v_gene: TRBV15; j_gene: TRBJ1-4; len: 14; CDR3aa: CATSRGGLGEKLFF
v_gene: TRBV11-2; j_gene: TRBJ2-5; len: 15; CDR3aa: CASSVSGRYQETQYF
v_gene: TRBV5-6; j_gene: TRBJ2-7; len: 13; CDR3aa: CASSLPGAGEQYF
v_gene: TRBV28; j_gene: TRBJ1-1; len: 12; CDR3aa: CASNPRGAEAFF
v_gene: TRBV6-1; j_gene: TRBJ2-5; len: 14; CDR3aa: CASRSLAGLETQYF
v_gene: TRBV7-9; j_gene: TRBJ2-1; len: 16; CDR3aa: CASSLGVGSSYNEQFF
v_gene: TRBV7-9; j_gene: TRBJ1-2; len: 13; CDR3aa: CASSGRRGYGYTF
v_gene: TRBV11-3; j_gene: TRBJ2-7; len: 14; CDR3aa: CASSPVSGTYEQYF
v_gene: TRBV27; j_gene: TRBJ2-3; len: 16; CDR3aa: CASSLELGSGTDTQYF
v_gene: TRBV19; j_gene: TRBJ2-3; len: 16; CDR3aa: CASSTTGTGYTDTQYF
v_gene: TRBV20-1; j_gene: TRBJ2-5; len: 14; CDR3aa: CSARVAGAVETQYF
v_gene: TRBV7-3; j_gene: TRBJ2-1; len: 13; CDR3aa: CASSSEQNPEQFF
v_gene: TRBV30; j_gene: TRBJ1-1; len: 13; CDR3aa: CAWVGEMNTEAFF